These 5 T cell receptor beta chains were sequenced from one sample in a study of blood T cell repertoires in COVID-19. The data were produced by immunoSEQ multiplex PCR, yet TCRdb's version contains in-frame clones alone and is incomplete. The profile covers tens of thousands of clones, with roughly 90% appearing a single time and more than 3% taken by the ten largest. Material: peripheral blood. The origin of the receptors is a man between 60 and 75 years old with acute or convalescent COVID-19.

The chain employs TRBV6-2 or TRBV6-3 and TRBJ2-1; TRBD2 agrees at 13 bases. The CDR3 extends over 17 amino acids. The V gene end was trimmed by 4 bases and the J gene end by 3 bases; junction bases not matched to a gene: 6. Germline V lookup: CDR1 MNHEY, CDR2 SVGEGT. The CDR3 DNA follows: TGTGCCAGCAGTTTGACTAGCGGGAGGACCCTCTACAATGAGCAGTTCTTC. Its translation: CASSLTSGRTLYNEQFF.

The CDR3 reads CASSSHRGTEAFF. CDR3 DNA: TGTGCCAGCAGTTCGCATAGGGGAACTGAAGCTTTCTTT. The rearrangement uses TRBV6-6 and TRBJ1-1; tentative D call: TRBD1 (5 bases). CDR1 is MNHNY, CDR2 SVGAGI, per germline (reference sequence). V shed 4 bases and J shed 5 bases, with 11 bases lying between them. The CDR3 totals 13 residues.

The genes are TRBV10-1 and TRBJ2-7; 7 bases map to TRBD2. The CDR3 runs 15 residues. The ends lost 9 bases at V and 3 bases at J; junction bases unmatched: 14. CDR1 WNHNN and CDR2 SYGVQD come from the germline V gene (reference sequence). The CDR3 protein is CARFSLTSVFYEQYF. The CDR3 DNA reads TGCGCCAGATTCTCGTTAACTAGCGTATTCTACGAGCAGTACTTC.

The V and J genes are TRBV28 and TRBJ2-7; 13 nucleotides match TRBD2. V lost 4 bases and J lost 4; bases outside the gene matches: 7. Germline CDR1 and CDR2: MDHEN and SYDVKM. This CDR3 spans 16 amino acids. The CDR3 loop is CASSYRTSGSRYEQYV. The CDR3 DNA reads as TGTGCCAGCAGTTACCGGACTAGCGGGAGTCGGTACGAGCAGTACGTC.

The chain combines TRBV27 with TRBJ1-4; D is unclear. CDR3 size: 16 residues. The germline V gene encodes CDR1 MNHEY and CDR2 SMNVEV (reference sequence). Between the trimmed V and J ends, which lost 5 bases and 0 bases, there was a span of 13 bases. The DNA of the CDR3 is TGTGCCAGCAGTCCGCGGAGGACGGCAACTAATGAAAAACTGTTTTTT. Its translation is CASSPRRTATNEKLFF.